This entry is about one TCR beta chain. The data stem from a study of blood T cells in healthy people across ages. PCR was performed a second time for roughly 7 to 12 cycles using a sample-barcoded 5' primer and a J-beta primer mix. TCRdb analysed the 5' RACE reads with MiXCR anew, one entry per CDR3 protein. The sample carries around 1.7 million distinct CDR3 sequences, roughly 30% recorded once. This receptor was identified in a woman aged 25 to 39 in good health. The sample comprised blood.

The CDR3 bases are TGCGCCAGCAGCTTGTTAACCGGATCCCTGGAGGCCCAGTACTTC. This encodes CASSLLTGSLEAQYF. J is TRBJ2-5 and V is TRBV5-1; possible D gene TRBD2, 5 bases. CDR3 length: 15 residues. Trimming removed 1 base from V and 9 bases from J, with 19 bases in between. Germline V gene sequence: CDR1 SGHRS, CDR2 YFSETQ. Variable domain in full (rest from reference TRBV5-1 and TRBJ2-5): KAGVTQTPRYLIKTRGQQVTLSCSPISGHRSVSWYQQTPGQGLQFLFEYFSETQRNKGNFPGRFSGRQFSNSRSEMNVSTLELGDSALYLCASSLLTGSLEAQYFGPGTRLLVL.